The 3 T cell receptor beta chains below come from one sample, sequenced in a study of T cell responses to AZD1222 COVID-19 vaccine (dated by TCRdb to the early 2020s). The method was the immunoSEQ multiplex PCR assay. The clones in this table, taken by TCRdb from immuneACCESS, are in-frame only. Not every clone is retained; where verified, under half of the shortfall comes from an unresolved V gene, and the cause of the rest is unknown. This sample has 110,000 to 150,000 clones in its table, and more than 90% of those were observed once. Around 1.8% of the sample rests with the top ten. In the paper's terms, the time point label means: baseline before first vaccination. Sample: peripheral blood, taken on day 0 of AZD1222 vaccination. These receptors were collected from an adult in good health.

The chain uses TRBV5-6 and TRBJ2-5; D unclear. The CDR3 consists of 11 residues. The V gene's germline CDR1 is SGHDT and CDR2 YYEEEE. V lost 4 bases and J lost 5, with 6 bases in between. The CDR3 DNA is TGTGCCAGCAGCCTCCTGGAGACCCAGTACTTC. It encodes CASSLLETQYF.

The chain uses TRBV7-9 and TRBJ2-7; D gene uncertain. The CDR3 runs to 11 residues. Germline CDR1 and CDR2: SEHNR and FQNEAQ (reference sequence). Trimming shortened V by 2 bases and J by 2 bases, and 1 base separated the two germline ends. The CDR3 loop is CASSLTYEQYF. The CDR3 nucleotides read TGTGCCAGCAGCTTAACCTACGAGCAGTACTTC.

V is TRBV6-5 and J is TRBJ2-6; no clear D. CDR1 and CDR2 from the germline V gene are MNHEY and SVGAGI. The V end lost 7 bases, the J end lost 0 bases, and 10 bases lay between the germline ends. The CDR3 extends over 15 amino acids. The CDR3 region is CASTPTLSGANVLTF. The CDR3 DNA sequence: TGTGCCAGCACACCGACCCTCTCTGGGGCCAACGTCCTGACTTTC.